What follows are 10 T cell receptor beta chains derived from one specimen sequenced in a study of regulatory T cells in long-lasting Graves disease. Time point denoted: newly diagnosed GD, antithyroid drugs for less than 3 months. The TCR library was prepared using RNA isolated from PBMCs. Building the TCR beta libraries relied on iRepertoire HTBI primers, and CDR3 regions underwent Arm-PCR. One entry per CDR3 protein results from TCRdb running MiXCR on the multiplex PCR reads. Of 510,000 or so distinct CDR3 sequences in the sample, about 12% are singletons; the top ten hold more than 8%. The sample was also linked to a second study, of T cells in Graves' hyperthyroidism and ophthalmopathy.

This specimen consisted of peripheral blood mononuclear cells (PBMCs), obtained at new diagnosis, from a patient treated with antithyroid drugs. All receptors derive from a young woman with Graves disease.

This clonotype came up many times. V usage is TRBV30 and J usage is TRBJ1-1; D not certain. The length of the CDR3 is 16 residues. V was trimmed by 0 bases and J by 0 bases, leaving 14 bases between them. CDR1 and CDR2 (germline): GTSNPN, SVGIG (reference sequence). The CDR3 DNA follows: TGTGCCTGGAGTGTAGCCTGGATAGAAGTGAACACTGAAGCTTTCTTT. Translation: CAWSVAWIEVNTEAFF.

At least ten counts were recorded for this clonotype. The chain recombines TRBV28 with TRBJ2-5, with D hard to call. V shed 1 base and J shed 4 bases, with 19 bases lying between them. The CDR3 is 17 amino acids. In germline, CDR1 is MDHEN, CDR2 SYDVKM. The CDR3 nucleotides read TGTGCCAGCAGTTTATATTTTTCTGATTTGGGTGGAGAGACCCAGTACTTC. Protein sequence: CASSLYFSDLGGETQYF.

This clonotype was recorded at least ten times. An end of the junction does not agree with germline; a read error may underlie this. The rearrangement joins TRBV4-3 to TRBJ1-1; no clear D. CDR1 is LGHNA, CDR2 YSLEER, per germline. The length of the CDR3 is 13 residues. CDR3 sequence reads: CASSQDRNTEAFF. The DNA for the CDR3 is TGTGCCAGCAGCCAAGACCGGAACACTGAAGCTTTCTTT.

Ten or more counts support this clonotype. V is TRBV24-1 and J is TRBJ1-1, with D maybe TRBD1 (6 bases). Germline CDR1 reads KGHDR; CDR2 reads SFDVKD. Trimming took off 1 base at V and 6 bases at J, with 17 bases between the two ends. The CDR3 is 16 residues long. The CDR3 reads CATSDFSTGKGAEAFF. In DNA, the CDR3 is TGTGCCACCAGTGATTTCTCCACAGGGAAGGGAGCTGAAGCTTTCTTT.

This clonotype was counted only a few times. The genes are TRBV6-2 or TRBV6-3 and TRBJ2-2, with 10 nucleotides matching TRBD2. This CDR3 region has 17 residues. Trimming took 10 bases from V and 1 from J; bases not matched to a gene: 12. CDR1 and CDR2 from the germline V gene are MNHEY and SVGEGT. Here the CDR3 DNA reads TGTGCCACGCCCTACACACTAGCGGGGCAGAACACCGGGGAGCTGTTTTTT. Translated: CATPYTLAGQNTGELFF.

This clonotype was counted many times. V gene TRBV28 combines with J gene TRBJ1-5, with 7 positions matching TRBD1. In germline, CDR1 is MDHEN, CDR2 SYDVKM. The CDR3 is 15 residues long. Unmatched junction bases numbered 8, after V lost 7 bases and J lost 2 bases. The CDR3 spells CASTINRGGNQPQHF. CDR3 nucleotide sequence: TGTGCCAGCACCATAAACAGGGGAGGCAATCAGCCCCAGCATTTT.

This clonotype has at least ten counts. The chain links TRBV5-1 to TRBJ2-7; TRBD1 is a possible D gene (6 bases). With 2 bases removed from V and 3 bases from J, the gap between germline ends came to 12 bases. The CDR3 covers 14 residues. Germline CDR1 is SGHRS and CDR2 is YFSETQ. The CDR3: CASSFQGQSYEQYF. The CDR3 bases are TGCGCCAGCAGCTTTCAAGGACAGAGCTACGAGCAGTACTTC.

This clonotype was observed at least ten times. The chain joins TRBV7-3 to TRBJ2-5; no clear D. The CDR3 covers 13 residues. The V end was cut by 2 bases, the J end by 7 bases, with 11 bases between. Germline V gene data show CDR1 as SGHTA and CDR2 as FQGTGA. The CDR3 is CASSLQMYGTQYF. CDR3 DNA: TGTGCCAGCAGCTTACAAATGTACGGGACCCAGTACTTC.

This clonotype was detected only once. It is likely a read error: a sequence one base away is far more abundant. The V gene is TRBV18, the J gene TRBJ2-1; 9 bases align to TRBD1. With the DNA end fitting TRBJ2-5 better, the J assignment may be wrong. Germline V gives CDR1 KGHSH, CDR2 LQKENI. This CDR3 is 15 amino acids long. CDR3 bases: TGTGCCAGCTCACCACCTGGGACAGGGAAGGAGGCCCAGTACTTC. It is translated as CASSPPGTGKEAQYF.

There are a few counts of this clonotype. Here the CDR3 reads CATSPPPGLADRNEQFF. In DNA form, the CDR3 reads TGTGCCACCAGTCCCCCGCCGGGACTAGCGGACAGAAATGAGCAGTTCTTC. The V and J genes are TRBV24-1 and TRBJ2-1, with 11 positions matching TRBD2. Germline V gives CDR1 KGHDR, CDR2 SFDVKD. V was pared by 6 bases and J by 7 bases, with 13 bases of the junction left unmatched. The CDR3 is made up of 17 amino acids.